Shown below are 12 T cell receptor beta chains from a single sample sequenced in a study of T-cell reconstitution after alpha-beta-depleted transplantation in children. The authors prepared the TCRbeta library with unique molecular identifiers. TCRdb re-analysed the PCR reads in MiXCR, keeping a single row per CDR3 protein. The sample consists of 500,000 or so distinct CDR3 sequences, less than 35% of them appearing once. Sample: PBMCs from the stem cell graft donor, taken from the stem cell graft. The receptors were sampled from a human donor who donated a stem cell graft to a child with aplastic anemia.

The CDR3 DNA sequence: TGTGCCATCAGTAACCCAGGCGGAGAGACCCAGTACTTC. Encoded protein: CAISNPGGETQYF. V and J are TRBV10-3 and TRBJ2-5, with D unclear. This CDR3 region has 13 residues. Germline CDR1 ENHRY, CDR2 SYGVKD. Trimming took off 5 bases at V and 4 bases at J, with 11 bases between the two ends.

The table lists this clonotype with many counts. The chain has TRBV6-5 and TRBJ1-3; the D is unclear. Germline loops: CDR1 MNHEY, CDR2 SVGAGI. V was cut by 10 bases and J by 0 bases, with 16 bases left in between. The CDR3 totals 15 residues. The CDR3 is CATIRRLLSGNTIYF. DNA of the CDR3: TGTGCCACCATCAGGCGCCTGCTCTCTGGAAACACCATATATTTT.

In its sample, this clonotype was seen a few times. The chain links TRBV12-3 or TRBV12-4 to TRBJ2-7; D may correspond to TRBD1 or TRBD2 (6 bases each). The V end was cut by 6 bases, the J end by 2 bases, with 11 bases between. CDR3 length: 13 amino acids. DNA of the CDR3: TGTGCCAGCAGCTTTGGGGGGCCCTACGAGCAGTACTTC. Translated: CASSFGGPYEQYF.

The chain recombines TRBV9 with TRBJ2-5, with 13 bases identical to TRBD2. Germline CDR1 SGDLS, CDR2 YYNGEE. The J segment lost 2 bases and the V segment lost 3 bases, leaving 7 bases of the junction unmatched. The CDR3 has 17 residues. The CDR3 region has the DNA TGTGCCAGCAGCGCCTCTGTGGGACTAGCGGGACAAGAGACCCAGTACTTC. Its translation: CASSASVGLAGQETQYF.

The rearrangement links TRBV4-1 to TRBJ2-2, with D unresolved. The CDR3 contains 15 residues. Trimming left V 1 base short and J 6 bases short, with 12 bases between. The germline V gene has CDR1 MGHRA and CDR2 YSYEKL. CDR3 region: CASSQGIGPAGELFF. In DNA form, the CDR3 reads TGCGCCAGCAGCCAAGGGATTGGCCCTGCCGGGGAGCTGTTTTTT.

This clonotype was detected only once. CDR3 DNA sequence: TGTGCCAGTAGTACGACTCAGACAGATATGAACACTGAAGCTTTCTTT. It translates to CASSTTQTDMNTEAFF. The chain links TRBV19 to TRBJ1-1, with D maybe TRBD1 (5 bases). This CDR3 spans 16 amino acids. Trimming removed 4 bases from V and 0 bases from J, with 15 bases in between. CDR1 and CDR2 (germline): LNHDA, SQIVND (reference sequence).

This clonotype was detected only a few times. The CDR3 loop is CAWRVPGTDYGYTF. CDR3 DNA sequence: TGTGCCTGGAGGGTCCCCGGGACTGACTATGGCTACACCTTC. This chain connects TRBV30 to TRBJ1-2; possibly TRBD1 for D (5 bases). V lost 3 bases and J 3 bases, leaving 14 bases between the germline ends. CDR3 length: 14 amino acids. CDR1 GTSNPN and CDR2 SVGIG come from the germline V gene (reference sequence).

The J gene is TRBJ1-2, the V gene TRBV29-1; D gene unclear. This CDR3 is 12 amino acids long. Germline V gene lookup returns CDR1 SQVTM and CDR2 ANQGSEA. V lost 5 bases and J lost 6, with 13 bases in between. The CDR3 spells CSVTGNEDGYTF. DNA for the CDR3: TGCAGCGTTACCGGGAATGAAGATGGCTACACCTTC.

This chain links TRBV20-1 with TRBJ2-5; 13 bases map to TRBD2. After removal of 1 base from V and 1 base from J, the junction contained 0 bases not matched to a gene. CDR1 is DFQATT, CDR2 SNEGSKA, per germline (reference sequence). CDR3 length: 15 amino acids. CDR3 sequence (DNA): TGCAGTGCTAGAGGGACTAGCGGGAGCCAAGAGACCCAGTACTTC. As protein: CSARGTSGSQETQYF.

In this sample, this clonotype turned up a few times. The V call is TRBV29-1, the J call TRBJ2-1; D unresolved. This CDR3 has 13 residues. Germline CDR1 reads SQVTM; CDR2 reads ANQGSEA. Deletions cut 8 bases from V and 6 bases from J, with 17 bases between. As DNA, the CDR3 is TGCAGCACCCTTCCTGGTGTAGGCAATGAGCAGTTCTTC. This sequence encodes CSTLPGVGNEQFF.

V is TRBV4-3 and J is TRBJ2-7, with TRBD2 identical over 12 bases. The V gene's germline CDR1 is LGHNA and CDR2 YSLEER. The CDR3 length is 17 residues. Unmatched junction bases numbered 8, after V lost 1 base and J lost 4 bases. The CDR3 sequence: CASSQAITSGRRYEQYF. CDR3 bases: TGCGCCAGCAGCCAAGCAATTACTAGCGGGAGGAGGTACGAGCAGTACTTC.

The chain couples TRBV15 to TRBJ2-5, with 7 nucleotides matching TRBD1. This CDR3 has 13 amino acids. Germline-derived CDR1 and CDR2 are LNHNV and YYDKDF (reference sequence). The J segment lost 1 base and the V segment lost 6 bases, leaving 2 bases of the junction unmatched. The CDR3 DNA is TGTGCCACCAGTGGGACAGCCCAAGAGACCCAGTACTTC. Translation: CATSGTAQETQYF.